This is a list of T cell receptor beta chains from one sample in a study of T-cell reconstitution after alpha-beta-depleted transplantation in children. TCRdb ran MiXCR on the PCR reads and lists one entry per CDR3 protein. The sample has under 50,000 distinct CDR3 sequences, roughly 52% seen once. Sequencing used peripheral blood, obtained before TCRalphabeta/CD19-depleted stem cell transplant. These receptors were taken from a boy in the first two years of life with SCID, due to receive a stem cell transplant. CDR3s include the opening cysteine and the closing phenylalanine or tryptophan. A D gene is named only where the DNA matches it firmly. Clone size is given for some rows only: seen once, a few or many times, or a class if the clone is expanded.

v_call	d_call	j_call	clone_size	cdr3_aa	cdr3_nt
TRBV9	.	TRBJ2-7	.	CASSPRPGSYEQYF	TGTGCCAGCAGCCCCCGGCCAGGCTCCTACGAGCAGTACTTC
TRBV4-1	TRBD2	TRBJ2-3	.	CASSQDPGLAGSTDTQYF	TGCGCCAGCAGCCAAGACCCCGGGCTAGCGGGTAGCACAGATACGCAGTATTTT
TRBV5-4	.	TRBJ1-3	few	CASSLWGTWTGNTIYF	TGTGCCAGCAGCTTGTGGGGGACATGGACTGGAAACACCATATATTTT
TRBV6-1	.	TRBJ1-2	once	CASSEVKTSIYGYTF	TGTGCCAGCAGTGAAGTGAAGACTTCGATTTATGGCTACACCTTC
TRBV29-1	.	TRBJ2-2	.	CSVIPTVNTGELFF	TGCAGCGTAATACCGACAGTGAACACCGGGGAGCTGTTTTTT
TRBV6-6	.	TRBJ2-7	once	CASSYSKVGYEQYF	TGTGCCAGCAGTTACTCGAAGGTAGGCTACGAGCAGTACTTC
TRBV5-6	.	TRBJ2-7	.	CASSLAGGREQYF	TGTGCCAGCAGCTTGGCCGGGGGGCGCGAGCAGTACTTC
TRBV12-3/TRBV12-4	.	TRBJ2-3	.	CASSPGSGDTQYF	TGTGCCAGCAGTCCCGGGTCAGGAGATACGCAGTATTTT
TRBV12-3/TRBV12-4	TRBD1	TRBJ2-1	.	CASSLGTGKANEQFF	TGTGCCAGCAGTCTCGGGACAGGGAAAGCTAATGAGCAGTTCTTC
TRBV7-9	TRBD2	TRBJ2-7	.	CASSPGLAEPYEQYF	TGTGCCAGCAGCCCAGGACTAGCGGAACCCTACGAGCAGTACTTC
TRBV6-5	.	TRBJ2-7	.	CASSYRHLRGVRDEQYF	TGTGCCAGCAGTTACCGGCACCTGAGGGGAGTGCGGGACGAGCAGTACTTC
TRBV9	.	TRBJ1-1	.	CASSVVGPRDMNTEAFF	TGTGCCAGCAGCGTAGTTGGGCCGCGGGACATGAACACTGAAGCTTTCTTT
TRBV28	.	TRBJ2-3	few	CASRGSGLDTQYF	TGTGCCAGCAGGGGTTCGGGCTTAGATACGCAGTATTTT
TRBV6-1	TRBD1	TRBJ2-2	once	CATCRTGDTGELFF	TGTGCCACCTGTCGGACAGGGGACACCGGGGAGCTGTTTTTT
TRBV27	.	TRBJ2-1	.	CASSLDGGPYNEQFF	TGTGCCAGCAGTTTAGACGGGGGTCCCTACAATGAGCAGTTCTTC
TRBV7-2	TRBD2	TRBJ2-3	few	CASRTIAGAGTDTQYF	TGTGCCAGCAGAACTATAGCGGGGGCCGGCACAGATACGCAGTATTTT
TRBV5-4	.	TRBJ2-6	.	CASSLASSSGANVLTF	TGTGCCAGCAGCTTGGCGTCGAGCTCTGGGGCCAACGTCCTGACTTTC
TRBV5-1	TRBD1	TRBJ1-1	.	CASSLSDRGRAFF	TGCGCCAGCAGCTTGTCGGACAGGGGAAGAGCTTTCTTT
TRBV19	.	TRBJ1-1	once	CASSRTMNTEAFF	TGTGCCAGTAGCCGAACAATGAACACTGAAGCTTTCTTT
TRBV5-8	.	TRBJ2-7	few	CASSYYYEQYF	TGTGCCAGCAGTTATTACTACGAGCAGTACTTC
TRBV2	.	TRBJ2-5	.	CATLLTGRPQETQYF	TGTGCCACCCTTTTGACAGGGAGGCCCCAAGAGACCCAGTACTTC
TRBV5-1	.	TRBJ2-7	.	CASSIQGLLDEQYF	TGCGCCAGCAGCATACAGGGCCTCTTGGACGAGCAGTACTTC